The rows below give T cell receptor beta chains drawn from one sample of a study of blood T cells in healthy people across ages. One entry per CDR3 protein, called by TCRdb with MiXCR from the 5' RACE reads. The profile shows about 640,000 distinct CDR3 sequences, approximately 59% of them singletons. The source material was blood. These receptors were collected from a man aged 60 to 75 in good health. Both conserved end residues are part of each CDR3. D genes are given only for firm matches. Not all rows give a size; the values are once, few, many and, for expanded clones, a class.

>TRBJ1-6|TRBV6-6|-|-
CASTRVSRPSYNSPLHF
TGTGCCAGCACTAGAGTCTCCAGGCCCTCCTATAATTCACCCCTCCACTTT
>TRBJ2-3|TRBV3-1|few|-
CASSQDRVYTDTQYF
TGTGCCAGCAGCCAAGACCGGGTTTATACAGATACGCAGTATTTT
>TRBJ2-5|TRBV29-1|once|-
CSALRDLQETQYF
TGCAGCGCCCTTAGGGACCTTCAAGAGACCCAGTACTTC
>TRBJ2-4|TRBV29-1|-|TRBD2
CSVEGWRGGNIQYF
TGCAGCGTTGAGGGCTGGCGGGGGGGGAACATTCAGTACTTC
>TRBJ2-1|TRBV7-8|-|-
CASSLVDLTLSSYNEQFF
TGTGCCAGCAGCTTAGTTGACCTAACACTGAGCTCCTACAATGAGCAGTTCTTC
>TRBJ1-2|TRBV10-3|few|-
CAISESTGGYTF
TGTGCCATCAGTGAGTCCACGGGTGGCTACACCTTC
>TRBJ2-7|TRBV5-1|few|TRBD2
CASSLWAGESYEQYF
TGCGCCAGCAGCCTGTGGGCGGGGGAATCCTACGAGCAGTACTTC
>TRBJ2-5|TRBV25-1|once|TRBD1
CASSEYAGQEETQYF
TGTGCCAGCAGTGAATACGCGGGACAGGAGGAGACCCAGTACTTC
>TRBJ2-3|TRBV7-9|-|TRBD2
CASSLARTGGPRTDTQYF
TGTGCCAGCAGCTTAGCGCGAACGGGAGGGCCCCGCACAGATACGCAGTATTTT
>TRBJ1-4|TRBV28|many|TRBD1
CASSLRPGQGRWDEKLFF
TGTGCCAGCAGTTTAAGGCCGGGACAGGGAAGATGGGATGAAAAACTGTTTTTT
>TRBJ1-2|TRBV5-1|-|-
CASSPGGSGSGRYTF
TGCGCCAGCAGCCCGGGGGGTTCAGGCAGTGGTCGCTACACCTTC
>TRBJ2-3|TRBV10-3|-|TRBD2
CAISESIQRGATDTQYF
TGTGCCATCAGTGAGTCGATCCAGCGGGGGGCCACAGATACGCAGTATTTT
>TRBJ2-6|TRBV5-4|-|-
CASSFFGANVLTF
TGTGCCAGCAGCTTTTTCGGGGCCAACGTCCTGACTTTC
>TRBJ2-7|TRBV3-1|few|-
CASSKGYTYEQYF
TGTGCCAGCAGCAAAGGATACACCTACGAGCAGTACTTC
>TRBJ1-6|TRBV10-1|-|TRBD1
CASQGGQPDSPLHF
TGCGCCAGCCAAGGGGGACAGCCGGATTCACCCCTCCACTTT
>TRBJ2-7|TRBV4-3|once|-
CASSQTLMSGHEQYF
TGCGCCAGCAGCCAAACTTTAATGTCCGGTCACGAGCAGTACTTC
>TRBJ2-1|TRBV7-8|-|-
CASSLGASRSYNEQFF
TGTGCCAGCAGCTTAGGCGCCTCACGGTCCTACAATGAGCAGTTCTTC
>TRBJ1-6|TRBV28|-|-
CASSQSYNSPLHF
TGTGCCAGCAGTCAGTCCTATAATTCACCCCTCCACTTT
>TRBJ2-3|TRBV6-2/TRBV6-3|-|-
CASLLDGGPATQYF
TGTGCCAGCCTGCTGGATGGGGGGCCGGCTACGCAGTATTTT
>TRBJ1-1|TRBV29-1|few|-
CSVQQSMGAEAFF
TGCAGCGTTCAACAGTCTATGGGGGCTGAAGCTTTCTTT
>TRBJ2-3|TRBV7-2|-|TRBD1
CARGQVSTDTQYF
TGTGCCAGGGGACAGGTCAGCACAGATACGCAGTATTTT
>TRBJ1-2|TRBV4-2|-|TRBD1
CASSQGLGQGQVQYGYTF
TGTGCCAGCAGCCAAGGCTTAGGTCAAGGACAGGTCCAATATGGCTACACCTTC
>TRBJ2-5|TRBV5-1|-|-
CASSLAEKETQYF
TGCGCCAGCAGCTTGGCCGAGAAAGAGACCCAGTACTTC
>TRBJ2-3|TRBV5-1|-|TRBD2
CASSYTSGGLVDTQYF
TGCGCCAGCAGCTACACTAGCGGGGGGCTGGTCGATACGCAGTATTTT
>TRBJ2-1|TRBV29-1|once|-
CSVEDPRGPSYNEQFF
TGCAGCGTTGAAGATCCCAGGGGACCGTCCTACAATGAGCAGTTCTTC
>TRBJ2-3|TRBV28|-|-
CASSLLLITDTQYF
TGTGCCAGCAGCCTTCTCCTAATCACAGATACGCAGTATTTT
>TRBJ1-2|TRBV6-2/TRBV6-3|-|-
CASSYSRGSGYGYTF
TGTGCCAGCAGTTACTCCCGGGGATCTGGCTATGGCTACACCTTC
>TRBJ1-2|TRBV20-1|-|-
CSASVGQGYGYTF
TGCAGTGCTAGCGTGGGTCAGGGCTATGGCTACACCTTC
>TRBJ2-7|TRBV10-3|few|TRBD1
CASGRGTSYEQYF
TGTGCCAGCGGCAGGGGGACAAGCTACGAGCAGTACTTC
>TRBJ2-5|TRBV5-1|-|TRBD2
CASRRGLERLETQYF
TGCGCCAGCAGAAGGGGACTAGAGCGTCTTGAGACCCAGTACTTC
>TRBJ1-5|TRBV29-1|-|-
CSADVADNQPQHF
TGCAGCGCTGACGTTGCAGACAATCAGCCCCAGCATTTT
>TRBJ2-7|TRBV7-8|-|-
CASSPPGNSSNEQYF
TGTGCCAGCAGCCCCCCAGGGAACTCCTCCAATGAGCAGTACTTC
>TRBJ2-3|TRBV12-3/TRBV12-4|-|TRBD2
CASSPGEGIFTDMQYF
TGTGCCAGCAGTCCCGGGGAGGGGATCTTCACAGATATGCAGTATTTT
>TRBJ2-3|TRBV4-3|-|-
CASSHTIIRDTTADTQYF
TGCGCCAGCAGCCACACCATCATCCGGGACACGACGGCGGATACGCAGTATTTT
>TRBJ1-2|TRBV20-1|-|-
CSAELGGANYGYTF
TGCAGTGCTGAACTGGGTGGGGCTAACTATGGCTACACCTTC
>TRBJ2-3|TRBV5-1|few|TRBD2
CASSPPSGTSTDTQYF
TGCGCCAGCAGCCCACCTAGCGGGACTAGCACAGATACGCAGTATTTT
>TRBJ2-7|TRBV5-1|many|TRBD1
CASSSGQGSYEQYF
TGTGCCAGCAGCTCGGGACAGGGCTCCTACGAGCAGTACTTC
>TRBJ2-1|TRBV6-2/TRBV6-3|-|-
CASSRSGEQFF
TGTGCCAGCAGCCGTTCGGGAGAGCAGTTCTTC
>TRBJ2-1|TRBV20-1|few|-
CSAQGGYEQFF
TGCAGTGCCCAGGGTGGTTATGAGCAGTTCTTC
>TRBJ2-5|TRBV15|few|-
CATSRGQIQETQYF
TGTGCCACCAGCAGAGGACAGATCCAAGAGACCCAGTACTTC
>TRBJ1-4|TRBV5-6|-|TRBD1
CASSRTVAGQDEKLFF
TGTGCCAGCAGCCGGACGGTGGCAGGACAGGATGAAAAACTGTTTTTT
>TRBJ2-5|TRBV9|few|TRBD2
CASSQTSETSETQYF
TGTGCCAGCAGCCAGACTAGCGAGACGTCGGAGACCCAGTACTTC
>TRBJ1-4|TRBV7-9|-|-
CASRRSGVLGEKLFF
TGTGCCAGCAGACGCTCAGGCGTGCTTGGGGAAAAACTGTTTTTT
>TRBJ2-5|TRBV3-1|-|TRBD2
CASSPTTSKLGGTQYF
TGTGCCAGCAGTCCCACGACTAGCAAATTAGGAGGGACCCAGTACTTC
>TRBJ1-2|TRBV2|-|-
CASSESNPNYGYTF
TGTGCCAGCAGTGAATCTAACCCTAACTATGGCTACACCTTC
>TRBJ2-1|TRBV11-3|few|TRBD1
CASSLRAGGLDEQFF
TGTGCCAGCAGCTTAAGGGCAGGGGGCTTGGATGAGCAGTTCTTC
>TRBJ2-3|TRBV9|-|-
CASSVNAGISTDTQYF
TGTGCCAGCAGCGTAAATGCGGGGATCTCCACAGATACGCAGTATTTT
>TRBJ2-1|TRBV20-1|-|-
CSAGGTLLSYNEQFF
TGCAGTGCTGGAGGGACTCTCCTCTCCTACAATGAGCAGTTCTTC
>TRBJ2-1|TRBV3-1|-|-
CASSQISNEQFF
TGTGCCAGCAGCCAAATTAGTAATGAGCAGTTCTTC
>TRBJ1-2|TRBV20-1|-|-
CSASLGSRGDGYTF
TGCAGTGCTAGTCTCGGCTCCAGGGGCGACGGCTACACCTTC
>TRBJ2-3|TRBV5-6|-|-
CASSWGRSSDVQYF
TGTGCCAGCAGCTGGGGCCGTTCCTCCGATGTGCAGTATTTT
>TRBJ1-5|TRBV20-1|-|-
CSARGGINQPQHF
TGCAGTGCTAGAGGAGGTATTAATCAGCCCCAGCATTTT
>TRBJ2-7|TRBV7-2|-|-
CASSLDGVQCEQYF
TGTGCCAGCAGCTTGGATGGAGTACAGTGCGAGCAGTACTTC
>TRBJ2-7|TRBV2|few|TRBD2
CASGLAGRTYEQYF
TGTGCCAGCGGGTTAGCGGGGAGGACCTACGAGCAGTACTTC
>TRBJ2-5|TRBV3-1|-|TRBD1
CASSQARTGRETQYF
TGTGCCAGCAGCCAAGCTAGGACAGGCCGGGAGACCCAGTACTTC
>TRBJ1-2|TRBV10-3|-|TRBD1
CAVSDPGQGADYGYTF
TGTGCCGTCAGTGACCCGGGACAGGGGGCTGACTATGGCTACACCTTC
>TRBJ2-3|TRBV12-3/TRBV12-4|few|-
CASSFNPTDTQYF
TGTGCCAGCAGTTTCAATCCCACAGATACGCAGTATTTT
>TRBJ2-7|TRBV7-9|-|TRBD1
CASSLSTGVGREQYF
TGTGCCAGCAGCCTATCGACAGGGGTCGGTCGGGAGCAGTACTTC